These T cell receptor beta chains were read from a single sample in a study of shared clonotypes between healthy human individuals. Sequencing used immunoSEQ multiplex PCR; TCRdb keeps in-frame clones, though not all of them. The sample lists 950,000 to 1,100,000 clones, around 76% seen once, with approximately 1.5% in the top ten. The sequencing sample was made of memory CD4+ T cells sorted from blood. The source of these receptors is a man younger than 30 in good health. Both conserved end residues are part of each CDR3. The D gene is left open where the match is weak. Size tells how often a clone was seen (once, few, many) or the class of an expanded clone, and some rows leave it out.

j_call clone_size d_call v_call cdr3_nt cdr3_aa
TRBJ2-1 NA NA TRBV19 TGTGCCAGTAGTCTCCCCGGGACCCGGTCCTACAATGAGCAGTTCTTC CASSLPGTRSYNEQFF
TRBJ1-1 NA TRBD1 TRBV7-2 TGTGCCAGCAGCTTAATCGGGACAGGGGATACTGAAGCTTTCTTT CASSLIGTGDTEAFF
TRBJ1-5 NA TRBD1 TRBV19 TGTGCCAGTAGTATAGCAGGGGGCGCGGGTCAGCCCCAGCATTTT CASSIAGGAGQPQHF
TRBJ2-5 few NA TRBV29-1 TGCAGCGTTGGGTTAGGTGGGACCCAGTACTTC CSVGLGGTQYF
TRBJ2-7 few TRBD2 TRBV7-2 TGTGCCAGCAGCTTAGGCCTAGCGGCGGAGCAGTACTTC CASSLGLAAEQYF
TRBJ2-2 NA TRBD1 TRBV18 TGTGCCAGCTCACTGGACAGGCCGAACACCGGGGAGCTGTTTTTT CASSLDRPNTGELFF
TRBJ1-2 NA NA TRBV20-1 TGCAGTGCTGCTACAGGTCCCGGCTACACCTTC CSAATGPGYTF
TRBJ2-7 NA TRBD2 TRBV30 TGTGCCTGGAGCGCCGGGGTGGGGGACTACTATTACGGCGAGCAGTACTTC CAWSAGVGDYYYGEQYF
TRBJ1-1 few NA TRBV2 TGTGCCAGCAGTGAGGTGGACGCGAACACTGAAGCTTTCTTT CASSEVDANTEAFF
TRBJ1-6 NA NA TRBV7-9 TGTGCCAGCGGGCAGGGGAACCATTATTCACCCCTCCACTTT CASGQGNHYSPLHF
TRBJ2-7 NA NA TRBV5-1 TGCGCCAGCAGCGCTCGCGGGACACCTACCTACGAGCAGTACTTC CASSARGTPTYEQYF
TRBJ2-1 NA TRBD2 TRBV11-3 TGTGCCAGCAGCCCGTTAGCGGGGGCCCTGGGGGAGCAGTTCTTC CASSPLAGALGEQFF
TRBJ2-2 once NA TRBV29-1 TGCAGCGTCGAAGCAGGGGTAGGGACCGGGGAGCTGTTTTTT CSVEAGVGTGELFF
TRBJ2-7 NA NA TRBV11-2 TGTGCCAGCAGCTTAGACTGGACCGAGCAGTACTTC CASSLDWTEQYF
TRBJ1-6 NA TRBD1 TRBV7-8 TGTGCCAGCAGCTTAGACAGGGGAGGTTCACCCCTCCACTTT CASSLDRGGSPLHF
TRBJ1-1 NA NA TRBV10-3 TGTGCCATCAGTGAGTCGAGGGGAAACACTGAAGCTTTCTTT CAISESRGNTEAFF
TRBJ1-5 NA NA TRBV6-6 TGTGCCAGCAGTTACCCTACAGGGCATGGAGGGGCCCAGCATTTT CASSYPTGHGGAQHF
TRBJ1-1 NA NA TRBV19 TGTGCCAGTAGTACAGGGAGGATCATGAACACTGAAGCTTTCTTT CASSTGRIMNTEAFF
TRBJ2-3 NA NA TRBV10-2 TGCGCCAGCAGTGGAACCACAGATACGCAGTATTTT CASSGTTDTQYF
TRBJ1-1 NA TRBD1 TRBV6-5 TGTGCCAGCAGTTACTCCGGGACAGGACACAACACTGAAGCTTTCTTT CASSYSGTGHNTEAFF